The 16 T cell receptor beta chains below come from one sample, sequenced in a study of blood T cell repertoires in COVID-19. Assay used: immunoSEQ multiplex PCR; TCRdb lists only in-frame clones, some missing. Of more than 80,000 clones listed, around nine tenths are singletons. The sample comprised peripheral blood. These receptor sequences come from a man in his forties with acute or convalescent COVID-19.

V and J are TRBV14 and TRBJ2-7, with D perhaps TRBD1 (6 bases). The CDR3 is 15 residues long. Per germline, CDR1 SGHDN and CDR2 FVKESK. V lost 5 bases and J lost 0, with 14 bases in between. CDR3 protein: CASSFRTEISYEQYF. The CDR3 nucleotides read TGTGCCAGCAGCTTCCGGACAGAAATCTCCTACGAGCAGTACTTC.

The chain carries TRBV3-1 (or the pseudogene TRBV3-2) and TRBJ1-1; D remains unclear. This CDR3 comprises 12 residues. Trimming removed 4 bases at V and 0 bases at J, with 3 bases between. Germline V gene data show CDR1 as LGHDT and CDR2 as YNNKEL (reference sequence). The CDR3 bases are TGTGCCAGCAGCCTTATGAACACTGAAGCTTTCTTT. It codes for CASSLMNTEAFF.

The rearrangement joins TRBV19 to TRBJ2-7; TRBD2 is a possible D gene (5 bases). V gave up 5 bases and J gave up 5 bases, with 16 bases separating them. The CDR3 loop spans 14 amino acids. Germline CDR1 is LNHDA and CDR2 is SQIVND (reference sequence). The CDR3: CASSEPGYEDEQYF. The CDR3 nucleotides are TGTGCCAGTAGTGAACCGGGGTACGAGGACGAGCAGTACTTC.

This clone was picked up a small number of times. The V gene is TRBV5-1, the J gene TRBJ2-2, with TRBD2 matching over 9 bases. Trimming took 0 bases from V and 2 from J; bases not matched to a gene: 5. The CDR3 consists of 17 residues. Germline CDR1 reads SGHRS; CDR2 reads YFSETQ. Here the CDR3 DNA reads TGCGCCAGCAGCTTGGTCGGCGGGGGGGCCAACACCGGGGAGCTGTTTTTT. Translating it yields CASSLVGGGANTGELFF.

This chain joins TRBV27 and TRBJ1-2, with TRBD1 matching over 8 bases. With V trimmed by 4 bases and J by 9 bases, 7 bases remained unmatched. CDR3 length equals 13 residues. In germline, CDR1 is MNHEY, CDR2 SMNVEV (reference sequence). DNA of the CDR3: TGTGCCAGCAGTTCCCCCGGACAGGGCCGCTACACCTTC. It codes for CASSSPGQGRYTF.

This clone is a singleton in its sample. As DNA, the CDR3 is TGTGCCAGCAGCCTAAGGACAGGGTTCGACACTGAAGCTTTCTTT. Encoded protein: CASSLRTGFDTEAFF. V is TRBV7-2 and J is TRBJ1-1; 8 bases agree with TRBD1. CDR1 and CDR2 from the germline V gene are SGHTA and FQGNSA. This CDR3 has 15 residues. The V and J ends lost 5 bases and 3 bases, in that order; junction bases with no gene match: 8.

This CDR3 reads CASIGGRNEQFF. DNA of the CDR3: TGTGCCAGCATCGGAGGGCGTAATGAGCAGTTCTTC. This sequence joins TRBV6-5 and TRBJ2-1; possibly TRBD2 for D (6 bases). This CDR3 comprises 12 residues. Germline V gene data show CDR1 as MNHEY and CDR2 as SVGAGI. V was trimmed by 7 bases and J by 7 bases, leaving 11 bases between them.

This chain uses TRBV6-5 with TRBJ2-1; TRBD1 matches at 7 bases. This CDR3 is 14 amino acids long. V was pared by 6 bases and J by 9 bases, with 11 bases of the junction left unmatched. Germline V gives CDR1 MNHEY, CDR2 SVGAGI. The CDR3 spells CASRYGQDIPEQFF. DNA of the CDR3: TGTGCCAGCAGGTACGGACAGGACATCCCTGAGCAGTTCTTC.

The V call is TRBV13, the J call TRBJ2-6, with TRBD1 as a possible D gene (5 bases). The CDR3 has 19 amino acids. Between the trimmed V and J ends, which lost 5 bases and 0 bases, there was a span of 20 bases. Germline CDR1 is PRHDT and CDR2 is FYEKMQ (reference sequence). CDR3 sequence: CASSATGVGSASGANVLTF. CDR3 sequence (DNA): TGTGCCAGCAGCGCTACAGGCGTAGGGTCCGCCTCTGGGGCCAACGTCCTGACTTTC.

The rearrangement joins TRBV5-1 to TRBJ2-7; no definite D call. Germline V lookup: CDR1 SGHRS, CDR2 YFSETQ. The CDR3 has 12 residues. Deletions cut 5 bases from V and 0 bases from J, with 6 bases between. For the CDR3, the DNA is TGCGCCAGCAGTGGCAGCTCCTACGAGCAGTACTTC. The encoded protein is CASSGSSYEQYF.

V and J are TRBV2 and TRBJ1-4; 7 bases align to TRBD1. Trimming removed 8 bases from V and 6 bases from J; junction bases left unmatched: 9. This CDR3 has 14 amino acids. Per the germline V gene, CDR1 is SNHLY and CDR2 is FYNNEI. CDR3 loop: CASLGRGKDEKLFF. CDR3 coding DNA: TGTGCCAGCCTCGGCAGGGGGAAAGATGAAAAACTGTTTTTT.

The chain recombines TRBV3-1 (or the pseudogene TRBV3-2) with TRBJ2-2, with D tentatively TRBD1 (5 bases). Trimming pared 3 bases from V and 7 bases from J, leaving 15 bases between. The CDR3 is 15 amino acids. Germline CDR1 is LGHDT and CDR2 is YNNKEL (reference sequence). The CDR3 DNA reads TGTGCCAGCAGCCAGTGGGGCCCTCGGAGCGGGGAGCTGTTTTTT. Its translation: CASSQWGPRSGELFF.

The genes are TRBV9 and TRBJ1-1; weak D call: TRBD1 (5 bases). The V end was cut by 5 bases, the J end by 4 bases, with 21 bases between. CDR1 and CDR2 (germline): SGDLS, YYNGEE. The CDR3 has 16 amino acids. The CDR3: CASSLRGGMDGTEAFF. The CDR3 DNA reads as TGTGCCAGCAGTCTAAGGGGCGGAATGGATGGCACTGAAGCTTTCTTT.

V usage is TRBV27 and J usage is TRBJ1-1, with a tentative D call TRBD1 (5 bases). The V and J ends lost 2 bases and 0 bases respectively, with 7 bases between them. This CDR3 region has 14 residues. The germline V gene encodes CDR1 MNHEY and CDR2 SMNVEV (reference sequence). As DNA, the CDR3 is TGTGCCAGCAGTTTAAGGGGCATGAACACTGAAGCTTTCTTT. This sequence encodes CASSLRGMNTEAFF.

V and J are TRBV6-1 and TRBJ1-1; a possible D gene is TRBD1 (6 bases). CDR3 length equals 14 residues. V was trimmed by 5 bases and J by 3 bases, leaving 13 bases between them. Germline V gives CDR1 MNHNS, CDR2 SASEGT. DNA for the CDR3: TGTGCCAGCAGTTATTCCCCAGGGGACACTGAAGCTTTCTTT. The encoded protein is CASSYSPGDTEAFF.

The chain carries TRBV7-9 and TRBJ2-7, with TRBD2 matching over 10 bases. The CDR3 loop spans 15 amino acids. V shed 3 bases and J 5 bases; nucleotides not matched to a gene: 7. Germline V lookup: CDR1 SEHNR, CDR2 FQNEAQ (reference sequence). This CDR3 reads CASSLTTTSGDEQYF. The CDR3 DNA sequence: TGTGCCAGCAGCTTGACAACAACTAGCGGGGACGAGCAGTACTTC.